One sample yielded the 9 T cell receptor beta chains listed below, sequenced in a study of CD4 T cells in relation to SARS-CoV-2 and coronaviruses. Which antigens these TCRs recognize remains unknown. Only in-frame clones appear in the TCRdb table, and some are missing; sequencing was by immunoSEQ multiplex PCR. The sample has 35,000 to 45,000 clones; about 86% are singletons. Material: naive CD4+ T cells from PBMCs, cultured in vitro. This sample's subset: naive CD4+ T cells isolated by negative enrichment. The source of these receptors is an adult with COVID-19.

The chain carries TRBV5-1 and TRBJ2-5, with D possibly matching TRBD2 (5 bases). Germline loops: CDR1 SGHRS, CDR2 YFSETQ. CDR3 length: 15 residues. The V gene lost 1 base and the J gene lost 2 bases, with 12 bases spanning the gap. CDR3 amino acids: CASSLSFGLQETQYF. CDR3 bases: TGCGCCAGCAGCTTGAGTTTCGGACTTCAAGAGACCCAGTACTTC.

In its sample, this clone was seen once. The V call is TRBV5-1, the J call TRBJ2-3; weak D call: TRBD2 (6 bases). The V end was cut by 4 bases, the J end by 0 bases, with 9 bases between. This CDR3 has 14 residues. Germline V gene data show CDR1 as SGHRS and CDR2 as YFSETQ. CDR3 nucleotides: TGCGCCAGCAGCCCTAGCGATAGCACAGATACGCAGTATTTT. The encoded protein is CASSPSDSTDTQYF.

This clone showed up just once. The chain couples TRBV5-6 to TRBJ2-2; D gene ambiguous. V was cut by 0 bases and J by 5 bases, with 11 bases left in between. The germline V gene encodes CDR1 SGHDT and CDR2 YYEEEE. The CDR3 runs 15 residues. CDR3 sequence: CASSLVGTETGELFF. CDR3 DNA sequence: TGTGCCAGCAGCTTGGTCGGAACGGAGACCGGGGAGCTGTTTTTT. Together with reference TRBV5-6 and TRBJ2-2, the CDR3 gives the full variable domain: DAGVTQSPTHLIKTRGQQVTLRCSPKSGHDTVSWYQQALGQGPQFIFQYYEEEERQRGNFPDRFSGHQFPNYSSELNVNALLLGDSALYLCASSLVGTETGELFFGEGSRLTVL.

This rearrangement joins TRBV7-9 to TRBJ2-4; unclear D gene. Trimming shortened V by 6 bases and J by 1 base, and 10 bases separated the two germline ends. The length of the CDR3 is 14 residues. Germline loops: CDR1 SEHNR, CDR2 FQNEAQ (reference sequence). CDR3 region: CASSYGSAKNIQYF. In DNA, the CDR3 is TGTGCCAGCAGTTATGGAAGTGCCAAAAACATTCAGTACTTC.

The chain is built from TRBV19 and TRBJ2-1; TRBD2 might be the D (5 bases). Per germline, CDR1 LNHDA and CDR2 SQIVND (reference sequence). This CDR3 is built from 14 residues. Trimming stripped 5 bases from V and 4 bases from J, with 12 bases between. CDR3 DNA: TGTGCCAGTAGTCGCCAACTAGTGTACAATGAGCAGTTCTTC. Translating gives CASSRQLVYNEQFF. The variable domain in full, completed from reference TRBV19 and TRBJ2-1, reads DGGITQSPKYLFRKEGQNVTLSCEQNLNHDAMYWYRQDPGQGLRLIYYSQIVNDFQKGDIAEGYSVSREKKESFPLTVTSAQKNPTAFYLCASSRQLVYNEQFFGPGTRLTVL.

V is TRBV5-5 and J is TRBJ2-7, with 8 positions matching TRBD1. V lost 0 bases, J lost 4 bases, and 12 bases stayed unmatched. Germline V gene sequence: CDR1 SGHKS, CDR2 YYEKEE (reference sequence). This CDR3 is built from 17 residues. Written as DNA, the CDR3 is TGTGCCAGCAGCTTGGTGGTAGCGGCAGGGGGCCAGTACGAGCAGTACTTC. It codes for CASSLVVAAGGQYEQYF.

V and J are TRBV30 and TRBJ2-1, with D perhaps TRBD2 (6 bases). The CDR3 runs to 14 residues. V was cut by 4 bases and J by 5 bases, with 15 bases left in between. Germline CDR1 reads GTSNPN; CDR2 reads SVGIG (reference sequence). The CDR3 coding sequence is TGTGCCTGGAACCATTTAGCGGTAGACAATGAGCAGTTCTTC. Amino acids: CAWNHLAVDNEQFF.

The V gene is TRBV5-1, the J gene TRBJ2-2; 8 positions match TRBD2. Germline trimming cut 2 bases from V and 6 bases from J; bases unmatched to any gene: 6. The CDR3 runs to 15 residues. Germline V CDR1 and CDR2: SGHRS, YFSETQ. The CDR3: CASSFIAGTAGELFF. CDR3 DNA sequence: TGCGCCAGCAGCTTTATAGCGGGAACGGCCGGGGAGCTGTTTTTT.

The chain uses TRBV28 and TRBJ1-1, with D hard to call. The V end lost 3 bases, the J end lost 8 bases, and 10 bases lay between the germline ends. The germline V gene encodes CDR1 MDHEN and CDR2 SYDVKM. The CDR3 loop spans 12 amino acids. CDR3 DNA: TGTGCCAGCAGTTTGGCCCGGGGAGAAGCTTTCTTT. Translating gives CASSLARGEAFF. Based on the CDR3 plus reference TRBV28 and TRBJ1-1, the full variable domain is DVKVTQSSRYLVKRTGEKVFLECVQDMDHENMFWYRQDPGLGLRLIYFSYDVKMKEKGDIPEGYSVSREKKERFSLILESASTNQTSMYLCASSLARGEAFFGQGTRLTVV.